The table lists the clone carrying this TCR beta chain with many counts. Its specificity is not known. V dropped 3 bases and J dropped 2 bases, with 14 bases sitting between them. There are 16 residues in the CDR3. The germline V gene has CDR1 LNHDA and CDR2 SQIVND (reference sequence). This sample was included in a study of beta chain features in type 1 diabetes. General observations from the study: Shorter TCRB CDR3s, moderately but significantly so, were found in Type 1 diabetes patients in all four CD4+ subsets. Patients and controls would share equally any PCR tilt toward shorter templates.

Expressed TCRB transcripts were sequenced after all isolated RNA was converted to cDNA. The method was immunoSEQ multiplex PCR; TCRdb's version includes in-frame clones alone and lacks a portion of them. The sample carries about 48,000 clones, roughly 39% recorded once. J is TRBJ2-1 and V is TRBV19; D might be TRBD2 (6 bases). The TCR comes from a young man with type 1 diabetes. Specimen: Tregs from blood. The CDR3 DNA reads as TGTGCCAGTAGTATCTCCATCGGGAGCACCTACAATGAGCAGTTCTTC. Translating gives CASSISIGSTYNEQFF.